This TCR beta chain was recorded in a study of CD8 T cells in ankylosing spondylitis (dated by TCRdb to about 2017). At the level of the whole study: The study profiled T cell receptor beta repertoires in healthy donors and ankylosing spondylitis patients to find disease-linked TCR variants. Samples of peripheral blood were taken, and for ankylosing spondylitis patients, synovial fluid was collected as well. The whole study cohort included over 85 healthy donors and 25 or so ankylosing spondylitis patients.

Of note for this clonotype: Its antigen is not yet known. Base quality data are lacking; no much larger clone is found one base away.

Via the germline V gene, CDR1 is SGHAT and CDR2 FQNNGV. The CDR3 runs 16 residues from the cysteine to the phenylalanine. Just CDR3 DNA is preserved here, 48 bases in frame from base 1. At the junction V is shortened by 5 bases and J by 0 bases; bases outside the gene matches: 7. Sequencing instrument: Illumina HiSeq 2500. Quantitative 5'-RACE with molecular barcodes was used to prepare TCR beta libraries. The original methods were these. Disease-linked TCR variants were identified with a new computational method built on a probabilistic model of VDJ rearrangement. In TCRdb, the public reads were trimmed at Q25 with fastp and aligned with MiXCR, with productive beta chains retained. One record per CDR3 amino acid sequence lists the most common genes and DNA. The V and J calls and clone size come from TCRdb's table, not from the authors' own analysis. Within this sample are fewer than 200,000 distinct CDR3 sequences, with 18% of them counted one time only. The top ten clonotypes cover approximately 7.8% of the sample.

The paper as a whole reports these results and caveats: The disease-linked clones had a CD8+ phenotype and were found at relatively low frequencies in peripheral blood. Significant enrichment of the disease-linked clones was reported in matched synovial fluid samples from ankylosing spondylitis patients. Some of the motif variants had been reported before in the synovial fluid and blood of reactive arthritis patients, a finding that suggests common disease-initiation mechanisms. Blood from ankylosing spondylitis patients appeared to be characterized by a TCR beta motif composed of under 10 highly homologous amino acid variants.

Material: blood, either unsorted or a sorted T cell fraction (not recorded which). This TCR was recovered from a male donor with ankylosing spondylitis or in good health (not recorded which). The chain is assembled from TRBV11-2 and TRBJ2-7, and 10 bases in between align with TRBD2. Here is the DNA: TGTGCCAGCAGCCGTCGGACTAGCGGAAGCTCCTACGAGCAGTACTTC. Translated, it reads CASSRRTSGSSYEQYF.